This record looks at one TCR beta chain sequence and its context. This clone was seen ten or more times. Which antigen it targets is not known. No quality values exist for individual bases; no much larger clone is one base distant. The collaborating institutions used their own protocols to collect whole blood in K2EDTA tubes. Collaborator samples were shipped for TCRbeta analysis as frozen whole blood, isolated PBMCs, or DNA extracted from either sample type. TCRbeta CDR3 regions were amplified from genomic DNA using the immunoSEQ Assay, a bias-controlled multiplex PCR. The paper's data handling went like this. Within the assay, amplification of reference gene primers was used to estimate how many nucleated cells each sample contained. Sequence reads were collapsed and filtered to measure the absolute abundance of every unique TCRbeta CDR3 rearrangement. Productive Simpson clonality was computed per sample as the square root of Simpson's diversity index over productive rearrangements. In TCRdb, the immuneACCESS table is reduced to in-frame sequences with V and J assigned. These tables do not hold every clone; where another copy was compared, an unresolved V gene accounts for under half, and the others remain unexplained. Clone size and V and J calls were adopted from that table, with D and trimming inferred from the DNA. In this sample the table shows 120,000 or so clones, about 85% of which occur a single time. The ten largest clones capture more than 6.5% of the sample.

This entry comes from a study of blood T cell repertoires in COVID-19 (dated by TCRdb to 2018 to 2021). For context, the study as a whole: Samples from collaborators originated in the United States, Italy and Spain and spanned both the acute and convalescent phases of COVID-19. Where HLA class I and class II types were available, the types were taken from metadata supplied by the sample provider, not from assay-based typing. The repertoires were released in a freely available public database meant as a resource for research on the immune response to SARS-CoV-2. The prospective study material was composed of cDNA or gDNA derived from T cells, B-cell-depleted T cells, or PBMCs. Nearly every sample came with metadata listing a de-identified subject ID, COVID-19 status, age in years and sex. The dataset comprised deeply sampled blood TCRbeta repertoires from subjects exposed to, actively infected with, or recovered from COVID-19. The samples were drawn from the first 160 participants of the ongoing ImmuneRACE study and from some 1,300 subjects provided by 6 global collaborators.

On the study overall, not on this receptor specifically: The amount of clinical and demographic metadata varied by source and participant and was provided uncurated.

The origin of this receptor is an elderly man with active or convalescent COVID-19. The sample taken for sequencing was peripheral blood.

The encoded CDR3 is CASKETTNEQFF. The nucleotide sequence is TGTGCCAGCAAGGAGACTACGAATGAGCAGTTCTTC. Recombination linked TRBV2 to TRBJ2-1; a tentative D call is TRBD2 (5 bases match). The CDR3 spans 12 residues, from the cysteine through the phenylalanine. CDR3 DNA only is kept here, 36 bases in frame from base 1. The germline V gene encodes CDR1 SNHLY and CDR2 FYNNEI. At the junction V is shortened by 7 bases and J by 7 bases, with 11 bases in between.